This is a list of T cell receptor beta chains from one sample in a study of human T cells and chemical hapten exposure. TCRdb re-derived calls from the RACE reads in MiXCR, one entry per CDR3 protein. The sample lists about 58,000 distinct CDR3 sequences, under 15% seen once, with roughly 2.4% in the top ten. This specimen consisted of whole blood, obtained in connection with sensitization to the hapten diphenylcyclopropenone (DPC). The receptors derive from a man younger than 40 with alopecia areata. Some clones in this sample may be carry-over from other donors' samples. Each CDR3 is given with its conserved first and last residue. The D gene is left open where the match is weak. Clone size appears in some rows only: once, few, many, or a class for an expanded clone.

J gene: TRBJ1-2; clone size: many; D gene: TRBD1; V gene: TRBV28; CDR3 protein: CASSLGTDANYGYTF; CDR3 DNA: TGTGCCAGCAGTTTGGGGACAGACGCTAACTATGGCTACACCTTC
J gene: TRBJ2-7; clone size: few; D gene: -; V gene: TRBV28; CDR3 protein: CAIAHPSLSYEQYF; CDR3 DNA: TGTGCCATTGCTCACCCTAGCCTCTCCTACGAGCAGTACTTC
J gene: TRBJ1-5; clone size: -; D gene: TRBD1; V gene: TRBV19; CDR3 protein: CATRDRGARGNQPQHF; CDR3 DNA: TGTGCCACCAGGGACAGGGGAGCCAGGGGCAATCAGCCCCAGCATTTT
J gene: TRBJ2-7; clone size: -; D gene: TRBD1; V gene: TRBV4-3; CDR3 protein: CASSSAQGAPYEQYF; CDR3 DNA: TGCGCCAGCAGCTCGGCGCAGGGGGCTCCCTACGAGCAGTACTTC
J gene: TRBJ1-6; clone size: many; D gene: -; V gene: TRBV7-2; CDR3 protein: CASSYGTPSSPLHF; CDR3 DNA: TGTGCCAGCAGCTACGGGACACCCTCATCACCCCTCCACTTT
J gene: TRBJ2-2; clone size: -; D gene: TRBD1; V gene: TRBV5-6; CDR3 protein: CASSLALTGSTGELFF; CDR3 DNA: TGTGCCAGCAGCTTGGCCCTGACAGGGAGCACCGGGGAGCTGTTTTTT
J gene: TRBJ2-3; clone size: many; D gene: -; V gene: TRBV15; CDR3 protein: CATSRFGSTDTQYF; CDR3 DNA: TGTGCCACCAGCAGGTTCGGGTCCACAGATACGCAGTATTTT
J gene: TRBJ2-5; clone size: many; D gene: TRBD2; V gene: TRBV15; CDR3 protein: CATSRDPSGQETQYF; CDR3 DNA: TGTGCCACCAGCAGAGATCCTAGCGGACAAGAGACCCAGTACTTC
J gene: TRBJ2-7; clone size: many; D gene: -; V gene: TRBV7-6; CDR3 protein: CASSLYADFTYERYF; CDR3 DNA: TGTGCCAGCAGCTTGTATGCGGACTTTACCTACGAGCGGTACTTC
J gene: TRBJ2-5; clone size: -; D gene: -; V gene: TRBV10-3; CDR3 protein: CAISEHGTDTRGETQYF; CDR3 DNA: TGTGCCATCAGTGAGCATGGGACAGACACTCGGGGGGAGACCCAGTACTTC
J gene: TRBJ2-7; clone size: many; D gene: TRBD1; V gene: TRBV20-1; CDR3 protein: CSAKGAREQYF; CDR3 DNA: TGCAGTGCTAAGGGGGCACGGGAGCAGTACTTC
J gene: TRBJ1-1; clone size: once; D gene: -; V gene: TRBV3-1; CDR3 protein: CASSSGSLNTEAFF; CDR3 DNA: TGTGCCAGCAGCTCAGGGAGCCTTAACACTGAAGCTTTCTTT
J gene: TRBJ2-3; clone size: few; D gene: -; V gene: TRBV2; CDR3 protein: CASSGDARGYF; CDR3 DNA: TGTGCCAGCAGTGGGGACGCCAGGGGGTATTTT
J gene: TRBJ1-6; clone size: many; D gene: -; V gene: TRBV7-2; CDR3 protein: CASSLDGAPYNSPLHF; CDR3 DNA: TGTGCCAGCAGCTTAGATGGGGCACCCTATAATTCACCCCTCCACTTT
J gene: TRBJ2-3; clone size: few; D gene: -; V gene: TRBV9; CDR3 protein: CASSEGQDTQYF; CDR3 DNA: TGTGCCAGCAGCGAAGGACAGGATACGCAGTATTTT
J gene: TRBJ1-6; clone size: many; D gene: -; V gene: TRBV13; CDR3 protein: CASSIGTAALHF; CDR3 DNA: TGTGCCAGCAGCATCGGGACCGCCGCCCTCCACTTT
J gene: TRBJ2-7; clone size: few; D gene: TRBD2; V gene: TRBV7-8; CDR3 protein: CASSSFSRLAGFSYEQYF; CDR3 DNA: TGTGCCAGCAGCTCCTTCTCCCGACTAGCGGGGTTCTCCTACGAGCAGTACTTC
J gene: TRBJ1-2; clone size: -; D gene: TRBD1; V gene: TRBV10-3; CDR3 protein: CAISAGTGAGYGYTF; CDR3 DNA: TGTGCCATCAGTGCGGGGACAGGGGCGGGTTATGGCTACACCTTC